Following are 2 T cell receptor beta chains from one sample sequenced in a study of blood T cell repertoires in COVID-19. Some clones are missing from TCRdb's copy, which holds only in-frame ones; the method was immunoSEQ multiplex PCR. This table has approximately 290,000 clones, about nine tenths appearing once. Sequencing was carried out using peripheral blood. Receptors originate from a woman aged 60-70 years with acute or convalescent COVID-19.

The chain's CDR3 is CAWSASTEAFF. The CDR3 coding sequence is TGTGCCTGGAGCGCGAGCACTGAAGCTTTCTTT. The V and J genes are TRBV30 and TRBJ1-1; the D is unclear. Trimming took 3 bases from V and 4 from J, leaving 6 bases between them. The CDR3 length is 11 residues. In germline, CDR1 is GTSNPN, CDR2 SVGIG (reference sequence).

In regard to this clone: Other DNA sequences within the sample encode an identical CDR3. The chain is built from TRBV28 and TRBJ2-3; D gene uncertain. CDR1 and CDR2 from the germline V gene are MDHEN and SYDVKM. Trimming removed 3 bases from V and 0 bases from J, with 7 bases in between. The CDR3 totals 14 residues. This CDR3 is CASSLAGSTDTQYF. CDR3 in DNA: TGTGCCAGCAGTTTGGCCGGGAGCACAGATACGCAGTATTTT.